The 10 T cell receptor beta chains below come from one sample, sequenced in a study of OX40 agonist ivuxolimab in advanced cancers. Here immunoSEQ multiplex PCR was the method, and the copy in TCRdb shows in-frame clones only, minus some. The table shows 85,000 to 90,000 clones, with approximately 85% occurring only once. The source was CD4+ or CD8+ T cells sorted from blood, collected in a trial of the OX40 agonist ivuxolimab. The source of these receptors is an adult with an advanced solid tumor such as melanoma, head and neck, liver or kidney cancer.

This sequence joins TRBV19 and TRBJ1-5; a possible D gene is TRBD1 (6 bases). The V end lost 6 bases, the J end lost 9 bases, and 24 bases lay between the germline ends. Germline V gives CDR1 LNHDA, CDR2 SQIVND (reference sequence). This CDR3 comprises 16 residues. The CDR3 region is CASRETGTSQGWPQHF. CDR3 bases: TGTGCCAGTAGGGAAACAGGGACCTCGCAGGGGTGGCCCCAGCATTTT. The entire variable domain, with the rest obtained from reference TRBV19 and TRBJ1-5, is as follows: DGGITQSPKYLFRKEGQNVTLSCEQNLNHDAMYWYRQDPGQGLRLIYYSQIVNDFQKGDIAEGYSVSREKKESFPLTVTSAQKNPTAFYLCASRETGTSQGWPQHFGDGTRLSIL.

CDR3 protein: CASSNWAGGGSSYNEQFF. The CDR3 DNA is TGTGCCAGCAGCAATTGGGCGGGAGGGGGGAGCTCCTACAATGAGCAGTTCTTC. The V and J genes are TRBV11-2 and TRBJ2-1, with TRBD2 matching over 9 bases. V lost 5 bases and J lost 0; bases outside the gene matches: 11. The CDR3 totals 18 residues. The V gene's germline CDR1 is SGHAT and CDR2 FQNNGV.

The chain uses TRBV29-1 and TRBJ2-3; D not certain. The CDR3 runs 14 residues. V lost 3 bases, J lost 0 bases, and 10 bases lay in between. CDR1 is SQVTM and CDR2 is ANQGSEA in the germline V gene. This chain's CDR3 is CSVELAWSTDTQYF. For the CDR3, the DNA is TGCAGCGTTGAGCTGGCGTGGAGCACAGATACGCAGTATTTT.

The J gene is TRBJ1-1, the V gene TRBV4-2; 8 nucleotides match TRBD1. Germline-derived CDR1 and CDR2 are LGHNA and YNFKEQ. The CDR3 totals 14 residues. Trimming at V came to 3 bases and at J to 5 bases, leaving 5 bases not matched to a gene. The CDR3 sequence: CASSQTGEGTEAFF. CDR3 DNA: TGTGCCAGCAGCCAGACAGGGGAGGGAACTGAAGCTTTCTTT.

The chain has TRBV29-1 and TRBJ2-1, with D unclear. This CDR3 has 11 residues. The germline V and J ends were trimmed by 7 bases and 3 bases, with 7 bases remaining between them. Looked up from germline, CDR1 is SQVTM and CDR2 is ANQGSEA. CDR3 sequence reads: CSGYYYNEQFF. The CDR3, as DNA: TGCAGCGGATATTACTACAATGAGCAGTTCTTC.

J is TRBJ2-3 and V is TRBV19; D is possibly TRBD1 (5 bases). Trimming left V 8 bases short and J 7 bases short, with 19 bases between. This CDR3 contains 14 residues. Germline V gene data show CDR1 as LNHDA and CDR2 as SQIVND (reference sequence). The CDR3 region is CASYDPGSGNTQYF. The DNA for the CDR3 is TGTGCCAGTTACGACCCAGGGTCGGGCAATACGCAGTATTTT. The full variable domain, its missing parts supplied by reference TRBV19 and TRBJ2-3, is DGGITQSPKYLFRKEGQNVTLSCEQNLNHDAMYWYRQDPGQGLRLIYYSQIVNDFQKGDIAEGYSVSREKKESFPLTVTSAQKNPTAFYLCASYDPGSGNTQYFGPGTRLTVL.

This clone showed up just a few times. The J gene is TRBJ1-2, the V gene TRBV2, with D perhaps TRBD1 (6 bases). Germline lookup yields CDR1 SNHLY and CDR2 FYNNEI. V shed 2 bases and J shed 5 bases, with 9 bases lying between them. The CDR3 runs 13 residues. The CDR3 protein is CASSEQGTYGYTF. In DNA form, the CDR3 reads TGTGCCAGCAGTGAACAGGGGACTTATGGCTACACCTTC.

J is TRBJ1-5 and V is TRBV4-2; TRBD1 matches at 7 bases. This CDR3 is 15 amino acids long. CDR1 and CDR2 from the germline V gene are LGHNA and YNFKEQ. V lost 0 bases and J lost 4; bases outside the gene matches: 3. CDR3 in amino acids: CASSQEQTGNQPQHF. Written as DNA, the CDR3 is TGTGCCAGCAGCCAAGAACAGACAGGGAATCAGCCCCAGCATTTT.

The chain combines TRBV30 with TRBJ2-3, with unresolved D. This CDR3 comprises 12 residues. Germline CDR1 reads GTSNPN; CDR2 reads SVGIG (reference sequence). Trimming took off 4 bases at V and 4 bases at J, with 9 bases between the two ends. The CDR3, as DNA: TGTGCCTGGACGAGAGGCGCAGATACGCAGTATTTT. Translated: CAWTRGADTQYF.

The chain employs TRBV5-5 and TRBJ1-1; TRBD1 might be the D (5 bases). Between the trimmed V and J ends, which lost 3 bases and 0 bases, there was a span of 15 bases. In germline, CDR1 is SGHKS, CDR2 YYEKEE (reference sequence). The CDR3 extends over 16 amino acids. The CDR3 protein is CASSWRTSDLNTEAFF. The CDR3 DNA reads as TGTGCCAGCAGCTGGAGGACAAGCGATCTGAACACTGAAGCTTTCTTT.